The T cell receptor (beta chain) under discussion was sequenced for a study of T cell changes during pregnancy in multiple sclerosis. Measured with immunoSEQ multiplex PCR; TCRdb has only the in-frame clones, and not every one. The table has tens of thousands of clones, around 90% seen once. V shed 3 bases and J 6 bases; nucleotides not matched to a gene: 8. CDR1 is MNHEY and CDR2 is SMNVEV in the germline V gene (reference sequence). The CDR3 length is 15 residues. The sequences come from CD8+ T cells from peripheral blood mononuclear cells, collected in the first trimester of pregnancy. The source is a female donor with multiple sclerosis, enrolled in a pregnancy study. The chain uses TRBV27 and TRBJ1-2, with 9 nucleotides matching TRBD1. The CDR3 protein is CASSFDGTGFNGYTF. In nucleotides, the CDR3 is TGTGCCAGCAGTTTCGACGGGACAGGGTTTAATGGCTACACCTTC.